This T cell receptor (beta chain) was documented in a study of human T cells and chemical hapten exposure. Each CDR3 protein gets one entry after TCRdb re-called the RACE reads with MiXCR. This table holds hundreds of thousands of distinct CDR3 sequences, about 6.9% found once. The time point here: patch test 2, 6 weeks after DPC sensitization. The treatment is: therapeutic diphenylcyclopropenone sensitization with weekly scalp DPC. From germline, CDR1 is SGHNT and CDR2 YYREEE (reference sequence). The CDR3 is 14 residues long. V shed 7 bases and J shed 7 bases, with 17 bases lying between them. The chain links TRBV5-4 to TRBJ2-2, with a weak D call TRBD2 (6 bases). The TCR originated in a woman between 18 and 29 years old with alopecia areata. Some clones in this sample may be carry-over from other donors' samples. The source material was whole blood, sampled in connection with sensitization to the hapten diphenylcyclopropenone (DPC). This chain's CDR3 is CASGVERAGGELFF. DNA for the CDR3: TGTGCCAGCGGCGTAGAGCGGGCGGGCGGGGAGCTGTTTTTT.